This T cell receptor beta chain stems from a study of monozygotic twins with inflammatory bowel disease. Notes on this clonotype: The antigen remains unidentified.

From the 5' RACE reads, TCRdb lists one entry per CDR3 protein and no DNA. The sample spans roughly 320,000 distinct CDR3 sequences; the ten largest clones claim 5.5% to 6.5%. The total RNA came straight from whole blood, and T cells were not sorted beforehand. Germline assignment: CDR1 SGHKS and CDR2 YYEKEE (reference sequence). The CDR3 has 18 amino acids. Study conclusions and caveats: Especially where disease activity was present, IBD patients had fewer clonotypes in common with others than healthy twins did. Among IBD patients, TCRbeta diversity (inverse Simpson) was lower than in healthy co-twins.

Input material: blood. The sequence was obtained from a human donor with ulcerative colitis or Crohn's disease, or a healthy co-twin of an affected twin (not recorded which). V gene TRBV5-5 combines with J gene TRBJ2-1; the D call of TRBD2 rests on TCRdb alone, since no DNA is present to check it. The CDR3 is CASSLRADLAGGPREQFF.